The clone carrying this TCR beta chain appeared many times. The antigen is unknown. The data belong to a study of metastatic and nonmetastatic thyroid tumors. Background on the study: Peripheral blood and tumor or nodule samples from malignant and benign thyroid patients were compared.

No patient had received any treatment before thyroid surgery. The germline gives CDR1 GTSNPN, CDR2 SVGIG (reference sequence). This CDR3 comprises 10 residues. Trimming cost V 1 base and J 12 bases, with 7 bases left between them. Study-wide results and caveats: Versus benign nodules, malignant thyroid tumors reportedly had significantly higher TCR beta diversity, in blood and tumor.

Source study methods: Across clinicopathological groups, CDR3 differences served as the basis for building a distant-metastasis classifier for papillary thyroid cancer. TCRdb re-clonotyped the PCR reads via MiXCR. These V and J calls originate from TCRdb's pipeline instead of the authors' own analysis. The table includes approximately 34,000 clones, over 15% detected once. The source material was blood. The sequence derives from a female donor with papillary thyroid cancer or a benign thyroid nodule (not recorded which). Some clones in this sample may be carry-over from other donors' samples. V usage is TRBV30 and J usage is TRBJ2-1; D remains ambiguous. CDR3 in DNA: TGTGCCTGGAGTGGCAGCCTGCAGTTCTTC. It yields the protein CAWSGSLQFF.